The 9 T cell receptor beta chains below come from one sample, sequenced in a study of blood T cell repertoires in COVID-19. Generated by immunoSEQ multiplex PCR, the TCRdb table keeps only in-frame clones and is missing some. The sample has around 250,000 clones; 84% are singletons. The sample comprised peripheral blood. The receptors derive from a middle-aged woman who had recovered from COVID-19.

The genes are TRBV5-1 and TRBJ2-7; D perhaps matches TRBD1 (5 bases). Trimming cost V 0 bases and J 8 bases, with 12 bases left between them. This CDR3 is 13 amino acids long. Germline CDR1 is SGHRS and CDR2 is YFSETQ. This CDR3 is CASSLADRGKQYF. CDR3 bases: TGCGCCAGCAGCTTGGCCGATAGGGGAAAGCAGTACTTC.

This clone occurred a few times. The CDR3 coding sequence is TGTGCCAGCAGCCCTCGGACAGGGACGAGCAATCAGCCCCAGCATTTT. This encodes CASSPRTGTSNQPQHF. The chain combines TRBV6-2 or TRBV6-3 with TRBJ1-5, with 8 bases lining up with TRBD1. CDR1 is MNHEY and CDR2 is SVGEGT in the germline V gene. Germline trimming cut 6 bases from V and 1 base from J; bases unmatched to any gene: 8. The CDR3 loop spans 16 amino acids.

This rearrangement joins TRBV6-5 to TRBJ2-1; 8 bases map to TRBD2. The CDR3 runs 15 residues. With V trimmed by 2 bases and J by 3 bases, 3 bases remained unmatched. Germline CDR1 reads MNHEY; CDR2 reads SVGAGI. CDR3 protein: CASSYTREGYNEQFF. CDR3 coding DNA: TGTGCCAGCAGTTACACCCGGGAGGGCTACAATGAGCAGTTCTTC.

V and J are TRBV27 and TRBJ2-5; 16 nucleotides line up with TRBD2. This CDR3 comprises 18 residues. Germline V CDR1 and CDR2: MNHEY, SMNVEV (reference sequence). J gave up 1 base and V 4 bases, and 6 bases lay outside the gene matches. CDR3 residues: CASSSSGTSGGGQETQYF. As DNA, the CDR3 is TGTGCCAGCAGTTCCTCCGGGACTAGCGGGGGGGGCCAAGAGACCCAGTACTTC.

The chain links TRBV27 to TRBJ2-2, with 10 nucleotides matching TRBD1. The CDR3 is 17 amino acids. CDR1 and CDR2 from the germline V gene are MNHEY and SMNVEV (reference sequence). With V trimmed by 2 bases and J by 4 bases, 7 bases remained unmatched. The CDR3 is CASSLEDRGPGTGELFF. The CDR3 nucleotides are TGTGCCAGCAGTTTAGAAGACAGGGGGCCGGGCACCGGGGAGCTGTTTTTT.

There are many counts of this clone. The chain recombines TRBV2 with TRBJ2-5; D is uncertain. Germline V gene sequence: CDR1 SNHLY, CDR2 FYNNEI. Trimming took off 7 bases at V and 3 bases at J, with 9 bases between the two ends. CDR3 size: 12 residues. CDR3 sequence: CASIGIEETQYF. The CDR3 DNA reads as TGTGCCAGCATCGGTATAGAAGAGACCCAGTACTTC.

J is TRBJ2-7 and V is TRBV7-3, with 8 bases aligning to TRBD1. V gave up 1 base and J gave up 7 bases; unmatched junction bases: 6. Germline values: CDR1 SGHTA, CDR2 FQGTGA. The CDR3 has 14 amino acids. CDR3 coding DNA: TGTGCCAGCAGCTTAAATGTACAGGGGGGAGAGCAGTACTTC. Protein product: CASSLNVQGGEQYF.

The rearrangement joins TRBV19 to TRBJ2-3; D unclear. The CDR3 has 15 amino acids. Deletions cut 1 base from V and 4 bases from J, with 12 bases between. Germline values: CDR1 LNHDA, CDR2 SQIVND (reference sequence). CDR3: CASSIGSVGADTQYF. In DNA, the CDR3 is TGTGCCAGTAGTATAGGTTCGGTTGGTGCAGATACGCAGTATTTT. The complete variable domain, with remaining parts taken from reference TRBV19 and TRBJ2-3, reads DGGITQSPKYLFRKEGQNVTLSCEQNLNHDAMYWYRQDPGQGLRLIYYSQIVNDFQKGDIAEGYSVSREKKESFPLTVTSAQKNPTAFYLCASSIGSVGADTQYFGPGTRLTVL.

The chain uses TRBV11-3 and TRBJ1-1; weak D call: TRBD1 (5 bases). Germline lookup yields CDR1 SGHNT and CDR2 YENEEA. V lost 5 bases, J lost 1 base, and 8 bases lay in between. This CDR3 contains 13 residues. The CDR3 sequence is CASSGDRNTEAFF. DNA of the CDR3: TGTGCCAGCAGCGGCGACAGGAACACTGAAGCTTTCTTT.